A selection of T cell receptor beta chains follows, all from one sample in a study of cytomegalovirus exposure and HLA in healthy donors. Method: immunoSEQ multiplex PCR; TCRdb's copy keeps in-frame clones and lacks some. There are about 160,000 clones in the sample; around 76% occur only once, and roughly 2% lies in the top ten. The sequenced sample was PBMCs. The receptor source for this set is a female donor in good health and CMV-seronegative. Both conserved end residues are part of each CDR3. Fields, in order: D gene, V gene, J gene, clone size, CDR3 DNA, CDR3 protein. A D gene is named only where the DNA matches it firmly. Rows may omit the clone size; those that give it use once, few, many or a size class.

d_call: TRBD1; v_call: TRBV5-1; j_call: TRBJ2-1; clone_size: few; cdr3_nt: TGCGCCAGCAGCTTTCTTGGGACAGGCTCCTACAATGAGCAGTTCTTC; cdr3_aa: CASSFLGTGSYNEQFF
d_call: TRBD1; v_call: TRBV10-3; j_call: TRBJ1-2; clone_size: -; cdr3_nt: TGTGCCATCAACTACTCGGACAGGGGGATCGGCTATGGCTACACCTTC; cdr3_aa: CAINYSDRGIGYGYTF
d_call: -; v_call: TRBV9; j_call: TRBJ2-5; clone_size: -; cdr3_nt: TGTGCCAGCAGCGTAGGACAGGTCCAAGAGACCCAGTACTTC; cdr3_aa: CASSVGQVQETQYF
d_call: -; v_call: TRBV21-1; j_call: TRBJ2-1; clone_size: -; cdr3_nt: TGTGCCAGCACCCTAAGGACTCAATACAATGAGCAGTTCTTC; cdr3_aa: CASTLRTQYNEQFF
d_call: TRBD2; v_call: TRBV11-3; j_call: TRBJ2-7; clone_size: once; cdr3_nt: TGTGCCAGCACCGGGACTAGCGGGAGGGTCGTCTCCTACGAGCAGTACTTC; cdr3_aa: CASTGTSGRVVSYEQYF
d_call: -; v_call: TRBV9; j_call: TRBJ2-2; clone_size: -; cdr3_nt: TGTGCCAGCAGCGTAGTAGAATTCACCGGGGAGCTGTTTTTT; cdr3_aa: CASSVVEFTGELFF
d_call: TRBD1; v_call: TRBV5-1; j_call: TRBJ2-7; clone_size: -; cdr3_nt: TGCGCCAGCAGCCGGACAGGCGGGACAGGGAGCTACGAGCAGTACTTC; cdr3_aa: CASSRTGGTGSYEQYF
d_call: TRBD1; v_call: TRBV7-2; j_call: TRBJ1-5; clone_size: -; cdr3_nt: TGTGCCAGCAGCTTAAAAACGGGACAGTTAAATCAGCCCCAGCATTTT; cdr3_aa: CASSLKTGQLNQPQHF
d_call: -; v_call: TRBV29-1; j_call: TRBJ2-5; clone_size: -; cdr3_nt: TGCAGCGTTGAAGGCGGCCAAGAGACCCAGTACTTC; cdr3_aa: CSVEGGQETQYF
d_call: TRBD2; v_call: TRBV11-2; j_call: TRBJ2-1; clone_size: -; cdr3_nt: TGTGCCAGCAGCGCGGGAGGGTGGAATGAGCAGTTCTTC; cdr3_aa: CASSAGGWNEQFF
d_call: TRBD2; v_call: TRBV7-2; j_call: TRBJ2-3; clone_size: -; cdr3_nt: TGTGCCAGCAGCTTAGGACTAGCGGGGGGGTCAGATACGCAGTATTTT; cdr3_aa: CASSLGLAGGSDTQYF
d_call: -; v_call: TRBV6-1; j_call: TRBJ1-2; clone_size: many; cdr3_nt: TGTGCCAGCAGTGAAGGGGGCCGTGGCTACACCTTC; cdr3_aa: CASSEGGRGYTF
d_call: TRBD1; v_call: TRBV5-6; j_call: TRBJ1-4; clone_size: -; cdr3_nt: TGTGCCAGCAGCCTACCGGGACAGACAAATGAAAAACTGTTTTTT; cdr3_aa: CASSLPGQTNEKLFF
d_call: -; v_call: TRBV19; j_call: TRBJ2-5; clone_size: -; cdr3_nt: TGTGCCAGTAGTCGCCAAACCCCTAGGAGGGGCGAGACCCAGTACTTC; cdr3_aa: CASSRQTPRRGETQYF
d_call: -; v_call: TRBV2; j_call: TRBJ2-3; clone_size: -; cdr3_nt: TGTGCCAGCCTCCCGCCTGGGAGTGATACGCAGTATTTT; cdr3_aa: CASLPPGSDTQYF
d_call: TRBD1; v_call: TRBV5-1; j_call: TRBJ1-2; clone_size: -; cdr3_nt: TGCGCCAGCAGCTTAAATGGACAGGGAGGCGGCTACACCTTC; cdr3_aa: CASSLNGQGGGYTF
d_call: TRBD2; v_call: TRBV15; j_call: TRBJ2-1; clone_size: -; cdr3_nt: TGTGCCACCAGCAGAGACCTGGGACTAGCGGGGGGTGAGCAGTTCTTC; cdr3_aa: CATSRDLGLAGGEQFF
d_call: -; v_call: TRBV7-7; j_call: TRBJ2-7; clone_size: -; cdr3_nt: TGTGCCAGCAGCTTATCTTTAGCGAACCACGAGCAGTACTTC; cdr3_aa: CASSLSLANHEQYF
d_call: -; v_call: TRBV7-9; j_call: TRBJ1-1; clone_size: -; cdr3_nt: TGTGCCAGCAGGGATACTCCACAGGGACCTAACACTGAAGCTTTCTTT; cdr3_aa: CASRDTPQGPNTEAFF
d_call: -; v_call: TRBV5-1; j_call: TRBJ2-3; clone_size: -; cdr3_nt: TGCGCCAGCAGCTTGCTGGCAGGGAGCACAGATACGCAGTATTTT; cdr3_aa: CASSLLAGSTDTQYF